The 27 T cell receptor beta chains presented below share a single source sample, sequenced in a study of technical replicates of blood from several donors. Libraries were prepared by immunoSEQ multiplex PCR; TCRdb keeps only in-frame clonotypes and omits some of them. The table has over 70,000 clones, 95% seen once; the top ten hold around 0.36%. Sequenced: T cells isolated from PBMCs. The source of these receptors is a human donor in good health.

V usage is TRBV5-4 and J usage is TRBJ2-1, with TRBD2 matching over 8 bases. The germline V gene encodes CDR1 SGHNT and CDR2 YYREEE (reference sequence). After removal of 4 bases from V and 6 bases from J, the junction contained 9 bases not matched to a gene. The CDR3 is made up of 15 amino acids. CDR3 region: CASSGYGGAGNEQFF. CDR3 sequence (DNA): TGTGCCAGCAGCGGCTACGGGGGGGCGGGCAATGAGCAGTTCTTC.

This CDR3 is CASSLFGEQYF. The DNA for the CDR3 is TGTGCCAGCAGCCTATTTGGCGAGCAGTACTTC. The chain is built from TRBV7-8 and TRBJ2-7; D call uncertain. CDR1 SGHVS and CDR2 FQNEAQ come from the germline V gene. This CDR3 contains 11 residues. Deletions cut 5 bases from V and 6 bases from J, with 8 bases between.

V usage is TRBV29-1 and J usage is TRBJ1-2; 8 bases are a match to TRBD1. The CDR3 is 12 amino acids. Germline V gives CDR1 SQVTM, CDR2 ANQGSEA. The junction had 6 bases not matched to a gene; V was cut back by 5 bases and J by 7 bases. The CDR3 DNA sequence: TGCAGCGTTTGGTCAGGGGGCTTTGGCTACACCTTC. This translates into CSVWSGGFGYTF.

The rearrangement links TRBV27 to TRBJ1-5; no clear D gene. The CDR3 totals 14 residues. Trimming removed 0 bases at V and 6 bases at J, with 9 bases between. From germline, CDR1 is MNHEY and CDR2 SMNVEV (reference sequence). The CDR3, as DNA: TGTGCCAGCAGTTTATCGATTCGAGGTCAGCCCCAGCATTTT. Protein: CASSLSIRGQPQHF.

The gene calls are TRBV6-5 and TRBJ2-7, with 11 bases aligning to TRBD1. This CDR3 is 13 amino acids long. Germline V gene lookup returns CDR1 MNHEY and CDR2 SVGAGI. Trimming cost V 6 bases and J 6 bases; bases outside gene matches: 4. This chain's CDR3 is CASSQDRGREQYF. The CDR3 nucleotides read TGTGCCAGCAGCCAGGACAGGGGGCGCGAGCAGTACTTC.

This chain uses TRBV29-1 with TRBJ2-5; 8 bases match TRBD2. Germline V lookup: CDR1 SQVTM, CDR2 ANQGSEA. V trimming: 6 bases; J trimming: 5 bases; junction bases outside the gene matches: 11. The CDR3 runs 14 residues. The CDR3 spells CSVLFGGAGETQYF. For the CDR3, the DNA is TGCAGCGTACTGTTCGGGGGGGCCGGTGAGACCCAGTACTTC.

The chain links TRBV27 to TRBJ2-1; possible D gene TRBD2, 6 bases. Germline V gene sequence: CDR1 MNHEY, CDR2 SMNVEV (reference sequence). V was pared by 2 bases and J by 4 bases, with 9 bases between. This CDR3 spans 14 amino acids. The CDR3 protein is CASSLRGDYNEQFF. The CDR3 nucleotides read TGTGCCAGCAGTTTACGCGGGGATTACAATGAGCAGTTCTTC.

This sequence joins TRBV18 and TRBJ2-2; D call uncertain. V lost 3 bases and J 4 bases, leaving 6 bases between the germline ends. CDR1 is KGHSH, CDR2 LQKENI, per germline. The CDR3 spans 13 residues. The CDR3 sequence is CASSPSGTGELFF. The CDR3 DNA is TGTGCCAGCTCACCGAGTGGCACCGGGGAGCTGTTTTTT.

The rearrangement uses TRBV6-1 and TRBJ2-5; TRBD1 might be the D (7 bases). Trimming removed 10 bases at V and 4 bases at J, with 16 bases between. Germline values: CDR1 MNHNS, CDR2 SASEGT. The CDR3 spans 13 residues. CDR3 protein: CATRQGGGETQYF. The CDR3 nucleotides read TGTGCCACTAGACAGGGAGGCGGAGAGACCCAGTACTTC.

The chain links TRBV6-6 to TRBJ2-5; 10 bases align to TRBD2. Trimming cost V 2 bases and J 5 bases; bases outside gene matches: 8. Germline V lookup: CDR1 MNHNY, CDR2 SVGAGI (reference sequence). CDR3 length equals 16 residues. DNA for the CDR3: TGTGCCAGCAGTTACGAGGCTAGCGGGGGAGGGGAGACCCAGTACTTC. It codes for CASSYEASGGGETQYF.

The chain joins TRBV15 to TRBJ2-5; 9 positions agree with TRBD1. The CDR3 sequence is 15 residues long. With 5 bases clipped from V and 5 bases from J, the junction kept 9 bases outside the gene matches. The germline gives CDR1 LNHNV, CDR2 YYDKDF (reference sequence). The CDR3 reads CATSARQGVWETQYF. The CDR3 DNA follows: TGTGCCACCAGCGCCCGACAGGGGGTCTGGGAGACCCAGTACTTC. Drawing the rest from reference TRBV15 and TRBJ2-5, the complete variable domain is DAMVIQNPRYQVTQFGKPVTLSCSQTLNHNVMYWYQQKSSQAPKLLFHYYDKDFNNEADTPDNFQSRRPNTSFCFLDIRSPGLGDTAMYLCATSARQGVWETQYFGPGTRLLVL.

The rearrangement uses TRBV27 and TRBJ2-7; the D gene is possibly TRBD1 (6 bases). Between the trimmed V and J ends, which lost 5 bases and 0 bases, there was a span of 14 bases. Germline V CDR1 and CDR2: MNHEY, SMNVEV (reference sequence). The CDR3 has 15 residues. The CDR3 coding sequence is TGTGCCAGCAGTCCCGGACAGATTAGCTCCTACGAGCAGTACTTC. Its translation: CASSPGQISSYEQYF.

The chain employs TRBV9 and TRBJ2-5; TRBD2 aligns across 12 bases. The germline V gene encodes CDR1 SGDLS and CDR2 YYNGEE. The CDR3 has 15 residues. V lost 0 bases and J lost 5; bases outside the gene matches: 2. The chain's CDR3 is CASSVGTSGTETQYF. The CDR3 nucleotides read TGTGCCAGCAGCGTAGGGACTAGCGGGACTGAGACCCAGTACTTC.

The CDR3 bases are TGTGCCAGCGGTAGTCAGCCCCAGCATTTT. It specifies CASGSQPQHF. This chain connects TRBV6-5 to TRBJ1-5; D is undetermined. Germline loops: CDR1 MNHEY, CDR2 SVGAGI. The CDR3 covers 10 residues. V was trimmed by 8 bases and J by 6 bases, leaving 5 bases between them.

The gene calls are TRBV15 and TRBJ2-1; D is possibly TRBD1 (6 bases). The V and J ends lost 0 bases and 4 bases respectively, with 16 bases between them. The CDR3 loop spans 17 amino acids. Germline lookup yields CDR1 LNHNV and CDR2 YYDKDF (reference sequence). The CDR3 region has the DNA TGTGCCACCAGCAGAGATATGGGGGCCGTCCGTTACAATGAGCAGTTCTTC. This sequence encodes CATSRDMGAVRYNEQFF.

V and J are TRBV19 and TRBJ1-2; D uncertain. CDR1 is LNHDA, CDR2 SQIVND, per germline (reference sequence). The CDR3 spans 12 residues. V was pared by 2 bases and J by 7 bases, with 8 bases between. DNA of the CDR3: TGTGCCAGTAGTATACGGCTAGCTGGCTACACCTTC. This gives the protein CASSIRLAGYTF.

The rearrangement links TRBV6-6 to TRBJ2-7; TRBD1 matches at 10 bases. Trimming took 10 bases from V and 0 from J; bases not matched to a gene: 3. The CDR3 has 13 residues. CDR1 is MNHNY, CDR2 SVGAGI, per germline (reference sequence). The DNA of the CDR3 is TGTGCCACCGGGACAGGGGACTCCTACGAGCAGTACTTC. Protein sequence: CATGTGDSYEQYF.

This clone was observed a single time. This sequence joins TRBV14 and TRBJ2-1; unclear D gene. Germline V lookup: CDR1 SGHDN, CDR2 FVKESK. This CDR3 region has 15 residues. Between the trimmed V and J ends, which lost 1 base and 0 bases, there was a span of 7 bases. As DNA, the CDR3 is TGTGCCAGCAGCCAAGTCTCTAGCTCCTACAATGAGCAGTTCTTC. Amino acid sequence: CASSQVSSSYNEQFF.

This clone was seen once. This chain uses TRBV6-1 with TRBJ1-5, with 10 bases that match TRBD1. Germline loops: CDR1 MNHNS, CDR2 SASEGT. The CDR3 totals 14 residues. V lost 5 bases, J lost 8 bases, and 6 bases stayed unmatched. Written as DNA, the CDR3 is TGTGCCAGCAGTTGGGACAGGGGAGTAGAGCCCCAGCATTTT. Protein sequence: CASSWDRGVEPQHF.

J is TRBJ1-1 and V is TRBV5-4; 7 bases align to TRBD1. V trimming: 1 base; J trimming: 5 bases; junction bases outside the gene matches: 2. Germline CDR1 is SGHNT and CDR2 is YYREEE (reference sequence). The CDR3 covers 13 residues. Written as DNA, the CDR3 is TGTGCCAGCAGCTTGACAGGGGATACTGAAGCTTTCTTT. It yields the protein CASSLTGDTEAFF.

The CDR3 spells CASSLLRGRETQYF. CDR3 nucleotide sequence: TGTGCCAGCAGCCTCCTCCGAGGGAGAGAGACCCAGTACTTC. This chain links TRBV14 with TRBJ2-5; possibly TRBD2 for D (5 bases). Germline V lookup: CDR1 SGHDN, CDR2 FVKESK. This CDR3 has 14 amino acids. Trimming removed 4 bases from V and 4 bases from J, with 13 bases in between.

This chain connects TRBV7-8 to TRBJ2-3, with a possible D match to TRBD1 (5 bases). CDR1 SGHVS and CDR2 FQNEAQ come from the germline V gene. The CDR3 consists of 16 residues. V was pared by 5 bases and J by 0 bases, with 15 bases between. CDR3 bases: TGTGCCAGCAGCCCACTTATAGGGGCTAGCACAGATACGCAGTATTTT. Encoded protein: CASSPLIGASTDTQYF.

The chain recombines TRBV10-3 with TRBJ2-1, with TRBD1 identical over 8 bases. The CDR3 extends over 15 amino acids. J was trimmed by 7 bases and V by 4 bases; bases with no gene match: 9. Germline assignment: CDR1 ENHRY and CDR2 SYGVKD. DNA of the CDR3: TGTGCCATCAGTGTCGGCAGGGGGCAGATGAATGAGCAGTTCTTC. It codes for CAISVGRGQMNEQFF.

The J gene is TRBJ1-1, the V gene TRBV28; possible D gene TRBD1, 5 bases. In germline, CDR1 is MDHEN, CDR2 SYDVKM. Trimming removed 7 bases from V and 4 bases from J, with 13 bases in between. The CDR3 is 13 amino acids. CDR3 nucleotides: TGTGCCAGCACGAGGGACTTCGGCACTGAAGCTTTCTTT. Protein sequence: CASTRDFGTEAFF.

This clone was seen just once. The chain joins TRBV27 to TRBJ2-7; D gene uncertain. The CDR3 has 13 amino acids. Looked up from germline, CDR1 is MNHEY and CDR2 is SMNVEV (reference sequence). The V end was cut by 2 bases, the J end by 2 bases, with 7 bases between. CDR3 coding DNA: TGTGCCAGCAGTTTACGTGTTGCCTACGAGCAGTACTTC. It yields the protein CASSLRVAYEQYF.

This chain connects TRBV4-3 to TRBJ2-1; a weak D match, TRBD1 (6 bases). The ends were cut back, 2 bases at V and 4 bases at J, with 21 bases in the middle. From germline, CDR1 is LGHNA and CDR2 YSLEER. There are 18 residues in the CDR3. Here the CDR3 reads CASSQLDHTGIFYNEQFF. The CDR3 DNA sequence: TGCGCCAGCAGCCAACTTGATCATACAGGGATTTTTTACAATGAGCAGTTCTTC.

This clone was recorded only once. V usage is TRBV6-1 and J usage is TRBJ2-7; 7 positions agree with TRBD1. CDR1 and CDR2 from the germline V gene are MNHNS and SASEGT. The V gene end was trimmed by 7 bases and the J gene end by 2 bases; junction bases not matched to a gene: 11. There are 15 residues in the CDR3. The CDR3 coding sequence is TGTGCCAGCATTACCCACGGGACAGTGCCCTACGAGCAGTACTTC. Its protein is CASITHGTVPYEQYF.